This T cell receptor beta chain comes out of a study of T cells expressing NK-cell markers. Study background: In sorted CD3+CD56+NKG2C+, CD3+CD56+NKG2C- and CD3+CD56-NKG2C+ T cells, TCR beta repertoires were obtained. Study-wide points: Expanded NKG2C+ T cell clones were not confirmed as HCMV-specific.

What made the TCR beta cDNA was 5'RACE template switching with UMIs. TCRdb reanalyzed the 5' RACE reads and collapses them to one entry per CDR3 protein, without DNA. The sample table sets out about 170,000 distinct CDR3 sequences. Details on this clonotype: Its specificity is not known.

CDR3 size: 15 residues. In germline, CDR1 is MNHNS, CDR2 SASEGT. The V and J genes are TRBV6-1 and TRBJ2-3; TCRdb selects TRBD1, and the lack of DNA leaves this call unchecked. Material: blood T cells: a sorted CD56 or NKG2C T cell subset, CD4+ or CD8+ T cells, or bulk PBMC T cells (not recorded which). This TCR was recovered from a man aged 18-69 years in good health. The CDR3 sequence: CASREQGPGTDTQYF.